One and the same sample provided the 8 T cell receptor beta chains below, sequenced in a study of human T cells and chemical hapten exposure. TCRdb processed the RACE reads anew with MiXCR; each CDR3 protein has one entry. The repertoire holds some 200,000 distinct CDR3 sequences, with 20% to 25% as singletons. Time point here: patch test 1, 2 weeks after DPC sensitization. As for treatment: therapeutic diphenylcyclopropenone sensitization with weekly scalp DPC. The material was whole blood, obtained in connection with sensitization to the hapten diphenylcyclopropenone (DPC). Receptor source: a woman aged 50 to 60 with alopecia areata. Some clones in this sample may be carry-over from other donors' samples.

Only a few counts were recorded for this clonotype. V gene TRBV11-2 combines with J gene TRBJ2-1; TRBD2 aligns across 10 bases. The CDR3 has 14 amino acids. V shed 5 bases and J 7 bases; nucleotides not matched to a gene: 5. CDR1 and CDR2 (germline): SGHAT, FQNNGV. The CDR3 nucleotides read TGTGCCAGCAGCCCTAGCGGGAGTGCAAATGAGCAGTTCTTC. It translates to CASSPSGSANEQFF. The full variable domain, rest sourced from reference TRBV11-2 and TRBJ2-1, is EAGVAQSPRYKIIEKRQSVAFWCNPISGHATLYWYQQILGQGPKLLIQFQNNGVVDDSQLPKDRFSAERLKGVDSTLKIQPAKLEDSAVYLCASSPSGSANEQFFGPGTRLTVL.

The sample holds many counts of this clonotype. This sequence joins TRBV7-9 and TRBJ2-2; TRBD2 matches at 7 bases. Germline assignment: CDR1 SEHNR and CDR2 FQNEAQ (reference sequence). This CDR3 has 15 residues. With 7 bases clipped from V and 3 bases from J, the junction kept 8 bases outside the gene matches. The CDR3 DNA reads TGTGCCAGCACCTCTAGCGGCTATTACACCGGGGAGCTGTTTTTT. It is translated as CASTSSGYYTGELFF.

V gene TRBV16 combines with J gene TRBJ1-5; D ambiguous. The length of the CDR3 is 14 residues. CDR1 and CDR2 (germline): KGHSY, FQNENV. Trimming took 0 bases from V and 5 from J, leaving 8 bases between them. CDR3 sequence (DNA): TGTGCCAGCAGCCAATCTAACACTGATCAGCCCCAGCATTTT. Its translation is CASSQSNTDQPQHF.

This clonotype was observed a handful of times. V gene TRBV9 combines with J gene TRBJ1-3, with D unclear. V dropped 6 bases and J dropped 0 bases, with 13 bases sitting between them. CDR3 length equals 15 residues. Germline values: CDR1 SGDLS, CDR2 YYNGEE. The CDR3 region has the DNA TGTGCCAGCACGGGAAGGGAAATCTCTGGAAACACCATATATTTT. Its protein is CASTGREISGNTIYF. The full variable domain, completed using reference TRBV9 and TRBJ1-3, is DSGVTQTPKHLITATGQRVTLRCSPRSGDLSVYWYQQSLDQGLQFLIQYYNGEERAKGNILERFSAQQFPDLHSELNLSSLELGDSALYFCASTGREISGNTIYFGEGSWLTVV.

J is TRBJ1-5 and V is TRBV6-1; D is possibly TRBD1 (5 bases). V was shortened by 6 bases and J by 7 bases, with 13 bases between the two germline ends. CDR1 is MNHNS, CDR2 SASEGT, per germline. CDR3 length equals 13 residues. In DNA, the CDR3 is TGTGCCAGCAGCCGGGACGGTCTACAGCCCCAGCATTTT. Protein product: CASSRDGLQPQHF.

This CDR3 is CASSFGRAYNEQFF. The CDR3, as DNA: TGTGCCAGCAGCTTCGGGAGAGCCTACAATGAGCAGTTCTTC. The chain combines TRBV7-6 with TRBJ2-1, with D maybe TRBD2 (6 bases). The CDR3 is made up of 14 amino acids. V gave up 3 bases and J gave up 2 bases, with 8 bases separating them. Per germline, CDR1 SGHVS and CDR2 FNYEAQ. The full variable domain, rest sourced from reference TRBV7-6 and TRBJ2-1, is GAGVSQSPRYKVTKRGQDVALRCDPISGHVSLYWYRQALGQGPEFLTYFNYEAQQDKSGLPNDRFSAERPEGSISTLTIQRTEQRDSAMYRCASSFGRAYNEQFFGPGTRLTVL.

This clonotype showed up just a few times. V and J are TRBV6-1 and TRBJ1-5, with D perhaps TRBD1 (5 bases). Germline V gene data show CDR1 as MNHNS and CDR2 as SASEGT. The V gene lost 3 bases and the J gene lost 6 bases, with 12 bases spanning the gap. The CDR3 covers 14 residues. The CDR3 loop is CASSDRGKSQPQHF. The DNA of the CDR3 is TGTGCCAGCAGTGATCGGGGGAAAAGTCAGCCCCAGCATTTT.

This clonotype occurred a few times. The chain recombines TRBV18 with TRBJ2-3; 8 positions match TRBD1. V was clipped by 8 bases and J by 1 base; unmatched bases: 5. The CDR3 has 14 residues. Germline lookup yields CDR1 KGHSH and CDR2 LQKENI. CDR3 sequence reads: CASSSGQGTDTQYF. CDR3 sequence (DNA): TGTGCCAGCAGCTCGGGACAGGGCACAGATACGCAGTATTTT.